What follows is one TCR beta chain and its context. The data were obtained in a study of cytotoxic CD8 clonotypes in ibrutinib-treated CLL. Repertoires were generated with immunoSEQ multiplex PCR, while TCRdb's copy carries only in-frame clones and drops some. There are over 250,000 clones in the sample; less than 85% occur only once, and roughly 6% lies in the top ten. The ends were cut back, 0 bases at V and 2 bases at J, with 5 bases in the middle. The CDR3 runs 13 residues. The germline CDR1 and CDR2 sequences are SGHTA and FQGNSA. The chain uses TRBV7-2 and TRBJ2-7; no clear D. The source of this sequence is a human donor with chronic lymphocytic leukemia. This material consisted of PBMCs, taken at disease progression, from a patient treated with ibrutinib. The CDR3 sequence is CASSLAHPYEQYF. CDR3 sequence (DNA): TGTGCCAGCAGCTTAGCTCACCCCTACGAGCAGTACTTC. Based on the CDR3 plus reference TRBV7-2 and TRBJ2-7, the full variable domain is GAGVSQSPSNKVTEKGKDVELRCDPISGHTALYWYRQSLGQGLEFLIYFQGNSAPDKSGLPSDRFSAERTGGSVSTLTIQRTQQEDSAVYLCASSLAHPYEQYFGPGTRLTVT.